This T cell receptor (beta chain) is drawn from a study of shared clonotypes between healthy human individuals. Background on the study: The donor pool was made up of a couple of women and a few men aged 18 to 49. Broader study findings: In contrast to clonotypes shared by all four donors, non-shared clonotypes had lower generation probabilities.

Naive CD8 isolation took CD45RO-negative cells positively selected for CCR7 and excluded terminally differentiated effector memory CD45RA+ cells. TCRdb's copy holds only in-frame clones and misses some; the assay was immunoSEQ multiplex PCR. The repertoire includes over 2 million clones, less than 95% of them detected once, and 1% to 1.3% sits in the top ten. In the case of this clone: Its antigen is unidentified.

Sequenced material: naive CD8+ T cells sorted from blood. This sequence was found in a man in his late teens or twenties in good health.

In nucleotides, the CDR3 is TGTGCCAGCAGCCTCGGACAGGGGAAAACCTACGAGCAGTACTTC. It is translated as CASSLGQGKTYEQYF. J is TRBJ2-7 and V is TRBV9; 9 bases line up with TRBD1. V dropped 4 bases and J dropped 2; count of bases not matched to a gene: 7. This CDR3 has 15 amino acids. The germline V gene has CDR1 SGDLS and CDR2 YYNGEE.